This T cell receptor beta chain is drawn from a study of cytomegalovirus exposure and HLA in healthy donors. Study-level results: In the roughly 120 validation repertoires, a later analysis found that first-cohort TCR clusters tended to co-occur. Reports showed the classifier diagnosing cytomegalovirus status with high specificity and sensitivity. Researchers catalogued approximately 170 TCR beta chains as cytomegalovirus-associated.

The repertoire was sequenced with immunoSEQ multiplex PCR; TCRdb's copy has only in-frame clones and lacks some. The data show 130,000 to 150,000 clones, with roughly nine tenths seen just once and roughly 3% held by the top ten. On this clone itself: Its antigen remains unidentified.

This CDR3 is 11 amino acids long. V was cut by 4 bases and J by 3 bases, with 4 bases left in between. Per the germline V gene, CDR1 is MDHEN and CDR2 is SYDVKM. The source of this sequence is a man aged 18 to 30 in good health and CMV-seronegative. The chain recombines TRBV28 with TRBJ2-7; D gene unclear. Sequencing was performed on PBMCs. The CDR3 is CASSSRYEQYF. CDR3 in DNA: TGTGCCAGCAGTTCTCGCTACGAGCAGTACTTC.